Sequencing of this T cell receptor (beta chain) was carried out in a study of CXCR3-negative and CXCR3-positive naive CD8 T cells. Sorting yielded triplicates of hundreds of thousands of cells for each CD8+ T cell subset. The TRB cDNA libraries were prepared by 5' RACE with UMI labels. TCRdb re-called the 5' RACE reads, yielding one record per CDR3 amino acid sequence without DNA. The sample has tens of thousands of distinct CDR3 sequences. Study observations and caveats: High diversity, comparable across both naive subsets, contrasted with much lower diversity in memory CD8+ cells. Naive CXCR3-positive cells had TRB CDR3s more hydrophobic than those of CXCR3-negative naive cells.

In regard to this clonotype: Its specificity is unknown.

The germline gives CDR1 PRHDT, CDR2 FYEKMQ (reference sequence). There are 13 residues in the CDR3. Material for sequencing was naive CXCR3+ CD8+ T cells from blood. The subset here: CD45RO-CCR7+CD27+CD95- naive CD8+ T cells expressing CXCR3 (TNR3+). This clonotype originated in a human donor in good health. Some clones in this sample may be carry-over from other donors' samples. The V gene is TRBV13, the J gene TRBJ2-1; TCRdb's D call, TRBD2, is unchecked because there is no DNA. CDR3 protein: CASSLYRGGEQFF.